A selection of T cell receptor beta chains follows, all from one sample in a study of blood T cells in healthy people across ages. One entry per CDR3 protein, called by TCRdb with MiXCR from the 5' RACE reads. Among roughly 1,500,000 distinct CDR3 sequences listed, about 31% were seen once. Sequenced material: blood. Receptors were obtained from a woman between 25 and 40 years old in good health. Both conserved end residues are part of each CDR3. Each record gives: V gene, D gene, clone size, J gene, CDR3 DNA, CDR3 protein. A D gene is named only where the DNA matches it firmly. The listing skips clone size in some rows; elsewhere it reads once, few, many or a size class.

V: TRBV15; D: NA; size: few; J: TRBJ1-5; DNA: TGTGCCACCAGCTCCCAAGAGGGCCGCAATCAGCCCCAGCATTTT; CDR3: CATSSQEGRNQPQHF
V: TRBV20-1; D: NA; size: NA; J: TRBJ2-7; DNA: TGCAGTGCTTTGGAGATGGGGTTCTCCTACGAGCAGTACTTC; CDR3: CSALEMGFSYEQYF
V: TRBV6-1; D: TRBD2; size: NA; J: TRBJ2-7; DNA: TGTGCCAGCATGAGGGATCCGGGACTAGCGGGAGCTTCCTCCTACGAGCAGTACTTC; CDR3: CASMRDPGLAGASSYEQYF
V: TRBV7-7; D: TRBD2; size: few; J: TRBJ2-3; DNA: TGTGCCAGCAGCTTAGGAAGTAGTAGCGGGGGAAGAACAGATACGCAGTATTTT; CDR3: CASSLGSSSGGRTDTQYF
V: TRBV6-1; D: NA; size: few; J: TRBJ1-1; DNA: TGTGCCAGCAGTGACGCAAAGACGGAGAATTTCTTT; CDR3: CASSDAKTENFF
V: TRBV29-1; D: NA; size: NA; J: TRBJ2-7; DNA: TGCAGCGTTGAACATGGCGACGAGCAGTACTTC; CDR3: CSVEHGDEQYF
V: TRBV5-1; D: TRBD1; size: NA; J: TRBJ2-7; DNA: TGCGCCAGCAGCTCCTCCCCGGGACAGCTGGGGTCCTACGAGCAGTACTTC; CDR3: CASSSSPGQLGSYEQYF
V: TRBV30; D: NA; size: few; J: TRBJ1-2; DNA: TGTGCCTGGAGTCCAGGGCAGGGTAACTTGGATGGCTACACCTTC; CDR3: CAWSPGQGNLDGYTF
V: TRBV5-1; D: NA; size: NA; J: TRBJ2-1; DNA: TGCGCCAGCAGAAGGGGCCCCGACAGAGAGCAGTTCTTC; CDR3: CASRRGPDREQFF
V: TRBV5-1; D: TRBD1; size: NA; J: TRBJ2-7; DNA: TGCGCCAGCCGACAACCGGGGACAGGGAGTCCCGAGCAGTACTTC; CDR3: CASRQPGTGSPEQYF
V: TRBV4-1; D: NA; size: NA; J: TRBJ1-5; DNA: TGCGCCAGCAGCCAGCCAACTGAGAGAAGCAATCAGCCCCAGCATTTT; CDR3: CASSQPTERSNQPQHF
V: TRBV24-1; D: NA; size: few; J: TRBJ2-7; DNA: TGTGCCACCAGTGATCGCTCCTACGAGCAGTACTTC; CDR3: CATSDRSYEQYF
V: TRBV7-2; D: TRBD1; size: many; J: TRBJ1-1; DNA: TGTGCCAGCAGCCCTCGCCGCCCCAGGGGGATGAACACTGAAGCTTTCTTT; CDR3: CASSPRRPRGMNTEAFF
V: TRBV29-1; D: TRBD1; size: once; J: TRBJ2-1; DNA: TGCAGCGTTGAAAGCGAGGGGGCGGCCCCTCAGTTCTTC; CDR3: CSVESEGAAPQFF
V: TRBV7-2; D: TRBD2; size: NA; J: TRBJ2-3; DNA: TGTGCCAGCAGCTTCGCGGCTGCGGGAGGAACAGATACGCAGTATTTT; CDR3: CASSFAAAGGTDTQYF
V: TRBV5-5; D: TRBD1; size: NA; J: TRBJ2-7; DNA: TGTGCCAGCAGCCACGGGACAGTTAGTAACGAGCAGTACTTC; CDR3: CASSHGTVSNEQYF
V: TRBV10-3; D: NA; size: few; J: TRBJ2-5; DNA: TGTGCCATCAGTGAGTCGCGGACCGGAGAGACCCAGTACTTC; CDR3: CAISESRTGETQYF
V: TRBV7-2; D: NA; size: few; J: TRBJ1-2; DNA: TGTGCCAGCAGCCAACAGGGACATGGCTACACCTTC; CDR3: CASSQQGHGYTF
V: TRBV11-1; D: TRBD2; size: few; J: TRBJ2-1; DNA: TGTGCCACTTCCGGGACTACTTACAATGAGCAGTTCTTC; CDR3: CATSGTTYNEQFF
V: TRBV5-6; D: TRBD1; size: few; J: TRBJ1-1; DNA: TGTGCCAGCAGCTTGTCCCCCTGGACAGGCCACACTGAAGCTTTCTTT; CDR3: CASSLSPWTGHTEAFF
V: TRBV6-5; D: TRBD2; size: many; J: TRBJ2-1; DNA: TGTGCCAGCAGTCCGACTAGCGGGGGGGCTGACAATGAGCAGTTCTTC; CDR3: CASSPTSGGADNEQFF
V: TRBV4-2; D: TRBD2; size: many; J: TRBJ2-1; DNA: TGTGCCAGCAGCCAGGTACTAGCGGGGCCTTACAATGAGCAGTTCTTC; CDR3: CASSQVLAGPYNEQFF
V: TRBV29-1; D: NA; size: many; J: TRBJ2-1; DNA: TGCAGCGTTGAAGTCGGGGGCGCAGGCAAGGAGCAGTTCTTC; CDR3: CSVEVGGAGKEQFF
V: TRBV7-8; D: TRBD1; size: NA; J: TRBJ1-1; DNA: TGTGCCAGCAGCATAAGGACAGGGATCGAAGCTTTCTTT; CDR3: CASSIRTGIEAFF
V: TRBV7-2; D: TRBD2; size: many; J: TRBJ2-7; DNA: TGTGCCAGCAGTTTTAGGGGACTAGGCTACGAGCAGTACTTC; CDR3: CASSFRGLGYEQYF
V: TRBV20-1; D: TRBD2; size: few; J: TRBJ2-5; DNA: TGCAGTGCTAGAGTTCCTAGCGGGGGGTTTGAGACCCAGTACTTC; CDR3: CSARVPSGGFETQYF
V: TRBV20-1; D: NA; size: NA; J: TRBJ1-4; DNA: TGCAGTGCTAGAGATCAGGAAAGGGACGGGGGTGAAAAACTGTTTTTT; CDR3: CSARDQERDGGEKLFF
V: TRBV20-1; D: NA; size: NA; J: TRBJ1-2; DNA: TGCAGTGCTAGAGCCGCAGGGGATGGCTACACCTTC; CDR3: CSARAAGDGYTF
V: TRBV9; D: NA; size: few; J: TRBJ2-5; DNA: TGTGCCAGCAGCTCTGGACCCCTAGGAGAGACCCAGTACTTC; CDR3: CASSSGPLGETQYF
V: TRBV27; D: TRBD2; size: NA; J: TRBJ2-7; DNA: TGTGCCAGCAGTTCCCGAGCGGGATACGACGAGCAGTACTTC; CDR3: CASSSRAGYDEQYF
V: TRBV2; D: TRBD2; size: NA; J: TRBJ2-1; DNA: TGTGCCAGCAGTACAACTAGCGGGGTCCTTGGTGAGCAGTTCTTC; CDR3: CASSTTSGVLGEQFF
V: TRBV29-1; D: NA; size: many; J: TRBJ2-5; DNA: TGCAGCGCTGGAATACAGGGTACCGGAACCCAGTACTTC; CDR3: CSAGIQGTGTQYF
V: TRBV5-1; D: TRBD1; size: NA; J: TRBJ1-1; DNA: TGCGCCAGCAGCTTGCAGGGGGCCGGGACAGGGGGTATCACTGAAGCTTTCTTT; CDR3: CASSLQGAGTGGITEAFF